This note documents a single T cell receptor (beta chain) sequence. The target antigen is unknown. The data are from a study of T-cell reconstitution after alpha-beta-depleted transplantation in children. Notes on the study in general: Where alpha-beta T cells came from about two months after transplant was reportedly several hundred expanded graft clones. One year after transplant, T-cell counts and diversity came mostly from newly produced T cells.

Unique molecular identifiers were used to barcode this TCRbeta library. MiXCR was run by TCRdb on the PCR reads, yielding one entry per CDR3 protein. The table lists about 1,000,000 distinct CDR3 sequences, 25% to 35% of them singletons. The CDR3 totals 13 residues. V was trimmed by 5 bases and J by 4 bases, leaving 12 bases between them. Sequenced material: PBMCs, mostly from graft donor cells, taken 360 days after TCRalphabeta/CD19-depleted stem cell transplant. This receptor was identified in a boy younger than two who had a stem cell transplant for SCID, so the T cells may come from the graft donor. The V and J genes are TRBV12-3 or TRBV12-4 and TRBJ2-7; D gene ambiguous. CDR3 in DNA: TGTGCCAGCAGTGTCGGCCTTCATTACGAGCAGTACTTC. It codes for CASSVGLHYEQYF.